This T cell receptor (beta chain) stems from a study of CD8+ T cells in alopecia areata. Study overall: It was oral tofacitinib, at 5 to 10 mg twice daily, that treated patients received.

Germline V gene data show CDR1 as SGHDT and CDR2 as YYEEEE. The CDR3 has 14 residues. Between the trimmed V and J ends, which lost 2 bases and 7 bases, there was a span of 15 bases. Described treatment: oral pan-JAK inhibitor, 5-10 mg twice daily. Sequencing used cDNA as its template, made by extracting RNA and reverse transcribing it. The data were produced by immunoSEQ multiplex PCR, yet TCRdb's version contains in-frame clones alone and is incomplete. The data hold 100,000 or so clones, with 60% observed a single time. This clone came up once. The input for sequencing was CD8+ T cells sorted from blood, taken at approximately week 60, from a patient treated with tofacitinib. This TCR came from a human donor with alopecia areata. V and J are TRBV5-6 and TRBJ2-5; the D call may be TRBD1 or TRBD2 (5 bases each). The DNA for the CDR3 is TGTGCCAGCAGCTTCGGGACCGGCGGTGGGACCCAGTACTTC. The encoded protein is CASSFGTGGGTQYF.